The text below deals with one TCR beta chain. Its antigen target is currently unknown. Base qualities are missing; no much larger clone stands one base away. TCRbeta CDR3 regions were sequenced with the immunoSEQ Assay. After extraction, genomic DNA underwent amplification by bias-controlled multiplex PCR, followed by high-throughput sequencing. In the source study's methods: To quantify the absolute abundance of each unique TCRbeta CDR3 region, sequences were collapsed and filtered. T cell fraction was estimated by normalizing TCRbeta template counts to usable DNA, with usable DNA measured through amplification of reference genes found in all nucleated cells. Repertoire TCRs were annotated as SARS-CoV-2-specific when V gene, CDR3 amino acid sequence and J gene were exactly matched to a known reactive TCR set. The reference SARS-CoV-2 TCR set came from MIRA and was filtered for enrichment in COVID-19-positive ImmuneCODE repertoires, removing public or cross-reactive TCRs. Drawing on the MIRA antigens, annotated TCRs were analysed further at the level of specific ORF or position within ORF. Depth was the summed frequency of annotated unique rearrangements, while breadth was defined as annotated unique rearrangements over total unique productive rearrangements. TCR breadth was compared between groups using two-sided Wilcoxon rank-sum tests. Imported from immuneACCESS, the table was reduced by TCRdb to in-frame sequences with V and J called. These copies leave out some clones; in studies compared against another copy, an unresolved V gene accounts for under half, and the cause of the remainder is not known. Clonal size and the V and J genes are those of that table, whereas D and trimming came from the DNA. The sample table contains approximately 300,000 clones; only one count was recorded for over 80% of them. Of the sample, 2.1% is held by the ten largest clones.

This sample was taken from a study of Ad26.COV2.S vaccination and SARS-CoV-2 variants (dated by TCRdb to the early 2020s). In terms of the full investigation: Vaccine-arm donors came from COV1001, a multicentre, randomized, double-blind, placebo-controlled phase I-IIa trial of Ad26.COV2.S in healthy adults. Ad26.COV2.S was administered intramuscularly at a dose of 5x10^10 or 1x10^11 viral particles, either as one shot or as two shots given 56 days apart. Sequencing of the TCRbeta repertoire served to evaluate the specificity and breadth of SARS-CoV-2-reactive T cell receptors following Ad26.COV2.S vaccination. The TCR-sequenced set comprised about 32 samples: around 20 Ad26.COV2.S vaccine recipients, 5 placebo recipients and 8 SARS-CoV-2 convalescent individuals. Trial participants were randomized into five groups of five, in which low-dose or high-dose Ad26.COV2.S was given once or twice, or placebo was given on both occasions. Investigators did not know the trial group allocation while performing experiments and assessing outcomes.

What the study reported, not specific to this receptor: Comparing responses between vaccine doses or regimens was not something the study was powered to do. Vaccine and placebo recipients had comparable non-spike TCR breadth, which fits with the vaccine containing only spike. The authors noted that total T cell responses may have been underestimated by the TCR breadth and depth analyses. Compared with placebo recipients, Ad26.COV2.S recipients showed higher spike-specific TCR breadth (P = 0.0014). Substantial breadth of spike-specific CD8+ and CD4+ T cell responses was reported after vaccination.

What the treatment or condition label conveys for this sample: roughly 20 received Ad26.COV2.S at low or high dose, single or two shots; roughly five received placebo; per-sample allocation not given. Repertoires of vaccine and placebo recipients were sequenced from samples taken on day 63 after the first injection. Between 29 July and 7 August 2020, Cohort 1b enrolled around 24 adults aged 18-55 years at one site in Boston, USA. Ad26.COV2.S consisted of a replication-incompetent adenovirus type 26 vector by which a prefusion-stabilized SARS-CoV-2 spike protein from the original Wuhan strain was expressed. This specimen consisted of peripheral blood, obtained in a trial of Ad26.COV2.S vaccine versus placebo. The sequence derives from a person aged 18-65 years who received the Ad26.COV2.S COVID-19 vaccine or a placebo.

The DNA sequence is as follows: TGTGCCTCAGGAAATGTAGTCAGGGGGAACACTGAAGCTTTCTTT. It translates as CASGNVVRGNTEAFF. Recombination connected TRBV19 to TRBJ1-1; TRBD1 might be the D gene, on 6 matching bases. V is clipped by 11 bases and J by 1 base, and the sequence between their germline boundaries is 20 bases long. The CDR3 goes from the cysteine to the phenylalanine over 15 residues. CDR3 DNA only is kept here, 45 bases in frame from base 1. The germline V gene (reference sequence) specifies LNHDA as CDR1 and SQIVND as CDR2. Beyond the CDR3, the reference TRBV19 and TRBJ1-1 genes provide the residues; the full variable domain reads: DGGITQSPKYLFRKEGQNVTLSCEQNLNHDAMYWYRQDPGQGLRLIYYSQIVNDFQKGDIAEGYSVSREKKESFPLTVTSAQKNPTAFYLCASGNVVRGNTEAFFGQGTRLTVV.